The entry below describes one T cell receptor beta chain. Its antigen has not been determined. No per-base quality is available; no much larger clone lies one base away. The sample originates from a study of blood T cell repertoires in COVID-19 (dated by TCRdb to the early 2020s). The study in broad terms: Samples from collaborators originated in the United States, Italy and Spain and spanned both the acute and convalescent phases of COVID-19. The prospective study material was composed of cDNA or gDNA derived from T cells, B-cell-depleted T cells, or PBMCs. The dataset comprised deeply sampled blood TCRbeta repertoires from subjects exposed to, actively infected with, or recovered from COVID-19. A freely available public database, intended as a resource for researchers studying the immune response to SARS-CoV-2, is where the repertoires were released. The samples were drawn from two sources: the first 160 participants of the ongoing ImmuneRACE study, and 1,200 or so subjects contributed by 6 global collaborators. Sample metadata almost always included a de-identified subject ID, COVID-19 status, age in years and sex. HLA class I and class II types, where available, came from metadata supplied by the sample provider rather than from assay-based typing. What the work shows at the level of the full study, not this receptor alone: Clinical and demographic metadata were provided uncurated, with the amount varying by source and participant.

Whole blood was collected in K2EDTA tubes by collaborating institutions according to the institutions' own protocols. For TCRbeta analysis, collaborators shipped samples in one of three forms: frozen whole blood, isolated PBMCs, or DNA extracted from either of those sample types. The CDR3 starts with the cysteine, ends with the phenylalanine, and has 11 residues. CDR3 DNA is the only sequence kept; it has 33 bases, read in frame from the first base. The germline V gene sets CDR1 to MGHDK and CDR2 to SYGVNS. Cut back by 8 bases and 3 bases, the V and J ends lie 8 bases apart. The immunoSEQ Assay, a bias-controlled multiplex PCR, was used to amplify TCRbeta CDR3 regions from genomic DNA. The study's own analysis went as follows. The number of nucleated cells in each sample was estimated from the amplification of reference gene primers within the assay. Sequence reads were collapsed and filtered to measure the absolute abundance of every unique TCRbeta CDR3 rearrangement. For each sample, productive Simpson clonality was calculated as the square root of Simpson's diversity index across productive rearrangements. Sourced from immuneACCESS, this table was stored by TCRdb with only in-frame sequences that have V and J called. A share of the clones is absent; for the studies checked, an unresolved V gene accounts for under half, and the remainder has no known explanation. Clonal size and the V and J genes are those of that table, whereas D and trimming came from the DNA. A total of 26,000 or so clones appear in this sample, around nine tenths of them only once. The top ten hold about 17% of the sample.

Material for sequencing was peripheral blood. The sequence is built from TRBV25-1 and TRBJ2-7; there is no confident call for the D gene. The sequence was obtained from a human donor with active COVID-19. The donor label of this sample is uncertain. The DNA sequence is TGTGCCAGCCTGACTGGCTACGAGCAGTACTTC. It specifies CASLTGYEQYF.